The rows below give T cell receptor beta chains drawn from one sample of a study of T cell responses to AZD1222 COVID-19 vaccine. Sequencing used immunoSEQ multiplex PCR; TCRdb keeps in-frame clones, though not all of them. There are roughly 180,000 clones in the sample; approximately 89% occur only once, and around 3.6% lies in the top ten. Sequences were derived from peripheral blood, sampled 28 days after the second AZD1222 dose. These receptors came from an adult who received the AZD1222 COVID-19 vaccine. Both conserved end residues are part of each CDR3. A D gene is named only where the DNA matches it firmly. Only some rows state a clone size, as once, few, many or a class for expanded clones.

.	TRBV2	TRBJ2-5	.	CATGSSGNWETQYF	TGTGCCACAGGTTCATCAGGGAATTGGGAGACCCAGTACTTC
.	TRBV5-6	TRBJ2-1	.	CASSQQGSNEQFF	TGTGCCAGCAGCCAACAGGGTTCCAATGAGCAGTTCTTC
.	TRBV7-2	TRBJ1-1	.	CASSSRSRLATEAFF	TGTGCCAGCAGCTCCCGTTCAAGGTTGGCAACTGAAGCTTTCTTT
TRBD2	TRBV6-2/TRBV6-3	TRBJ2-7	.	CASSYYPSGSVGEQYF	TGTGCCAGCAGTTACTATCCTAGCGGGAGTGTCGGCGAGCAGTACTTC
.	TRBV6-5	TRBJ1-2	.	CASSYFQGNYGYTF	TGTGCCAGCAGTTACTTTCAGGGGAACTATGGCTACACCTTC
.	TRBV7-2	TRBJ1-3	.	CASSLRGLNPGNTIYF	TGTGCCAGCAGCTTAAGGGGTCTTAACCCTGGAAACACCATATATTTT
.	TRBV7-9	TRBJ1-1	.	CASSPDGPDTEAFF	TGTGCCAGCAGCCCCGATGGACCGGACACTGAAGCTTTCTTT
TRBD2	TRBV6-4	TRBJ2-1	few	CASSEDSGSHNEQFF	TGTGCCAGCAGTGAGGATAGCGGGTCCCACAATGAGCAGTTCTTC
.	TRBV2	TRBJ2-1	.	CASTPGVEQFF	TGTGCCAGCACCCCTGGGGTCGAGCAGTTCTTC
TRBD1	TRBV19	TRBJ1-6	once	CASSRTGQASPLHF	TGTGCCAGTAGTAGGACAGGTCAGGCTTCACCCCTCCACTTT
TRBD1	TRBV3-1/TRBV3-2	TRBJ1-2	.	CASSQDRGAGGYTF	TGTGCCAGCAGCCAAGACAGGGGGGCGGGTGGCTACACCTTC
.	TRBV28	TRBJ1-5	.	CASSQGGSNQPQHF	TGTGCCAGCAGCCAAGGGGGTAGCAATCAGCCCCAGCATTTT
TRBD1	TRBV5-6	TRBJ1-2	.	CASSPGQINYGYTF	TGTGCCAGCAGCCCGGGACAGATTAACTATGGCTACACCTTC
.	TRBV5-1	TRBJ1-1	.	CASSQLTGNTEAFF	TGCGCCAGCAGCCAGTTGACGGGGAACACTGAAGCTTTCTTT
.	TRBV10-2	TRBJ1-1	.	CASSRQMNTEAFF	TGCGCCAGCAGTCGGCAGATGAACACTGAAGCTTTCTTT
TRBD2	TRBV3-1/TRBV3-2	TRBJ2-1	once	CASSQDTSGSYNEQFF	TGTGCCAGCAGCCAAGATACTAGCGGTTCCTACAATGAGCAGTTCTTC
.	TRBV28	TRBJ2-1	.	CASSLSGSGSYNEQFF	TGTGCCAGCAGTTTAAGTGGGAGTGGTTCCTACAATGAGCAGTTCTTC
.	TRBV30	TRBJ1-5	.	CAWSTGKGNQPQHF	TGTGCCTGGAGTACAGGGAAGGGCAATCAGCCCCAGCATTTT
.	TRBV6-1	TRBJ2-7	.	CASSDPGRLREQYF	TGTGCCAGCAGTGATCCCGGACGTCTACGCGAGCAGTACTTC
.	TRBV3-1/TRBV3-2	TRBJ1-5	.	CASSQDLLGNQPQHF	TGTGCCAGCAGCCAAGATTTGTTAGGGAATCAGCCCCAGCATTTT
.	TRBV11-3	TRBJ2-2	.	CASSLDSYSSRAGELFF	TGTGCCAGCAGCTTAGATAGTTACAGCTCGAGGGCCGGGGAGCTGTTTTTT
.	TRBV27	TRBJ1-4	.	CASSNKQGGNEKLFF	TGTGCCAGCAGCAACAAACAGGGAGGGAATGAAAAACTGTTTTTT
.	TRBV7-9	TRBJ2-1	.	CASSPVSGEQFF	TGTGCCAGCAGCCCCGTTAGTGGTGAGCAGTTCTTC
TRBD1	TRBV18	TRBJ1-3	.	CASSTPMRDRVSGNTIYF	TGTGCCAGCTCAACACCTATGCGGGACAGGGTCTCTGGAAACACCATATATTTT
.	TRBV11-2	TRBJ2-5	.	CASSLTHRQSETQYF	TGTGCCAGCAGCTTAACCCACAGGCAGAGTGAGACCCAGTACTTC
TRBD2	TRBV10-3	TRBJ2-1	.	CAISDLGLAGMNEQFF	TGTGCCATCAGTGATTTGGGACTAGCGGGAATGAATGAGCAGTTCTTC
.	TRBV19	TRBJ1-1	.	CASSMAGANTEAFF	TGTGCCAGTAGTATGGCAGGTGCCAACACTGAAGCTTTCTTT
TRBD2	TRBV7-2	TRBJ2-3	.	CASSLATSGGGDTQYF	TGTGCCAGCAGCTTAGCTACTAGCGGGGGAGGAGATACGCAGTATTTT
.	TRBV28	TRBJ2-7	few	CASSPGAVSSYEQYF	TGTGCCAGCAGCCCTGGGGCGGTTAGCTCCTACGAGCAGTACTTC
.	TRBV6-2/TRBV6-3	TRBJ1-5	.	CASSYNQGSNQPQHF	TGTGCCAGCAGTTACAATCAGGGTAGCAATCAGCCCCAGCATTTT
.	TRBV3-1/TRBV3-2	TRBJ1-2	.	CASSQDSGGNYGYTF	TGTGCCAGCAGCCAAGACTCCGGAGGGAACTATGGCTACACCTTC
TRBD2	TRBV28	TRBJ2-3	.	CASSVPTGVGGTDTQYF	TGTGCCAGCTCGGTCCCCACGGGGGTCGGGGGGACAGATACGCAGTATTTT
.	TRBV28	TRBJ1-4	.	CASSSNFRKNEKLFF	TGTGCCAGCAGTTCAAACTTTAGAAAGAATGAAAAACTGTTTTTT
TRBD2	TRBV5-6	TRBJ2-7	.	CASSWDGTSGTYEQYF	TGTGCCAGCAGCTGGGACGGGACTAGCGGAACTTACGAGCAGTACTTC
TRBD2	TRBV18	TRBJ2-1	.	CASSPQREGRGEQFF	TGTGCCAGCTCACCCCAGCGGGAGGGCCGGGGGGAGCAGTTCTTC
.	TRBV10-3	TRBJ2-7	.	CAISDWRVTHYEQYF	TGTGCCATCAGTGACTGGCGGGTAACCCACTACGAGCAGTACTTC
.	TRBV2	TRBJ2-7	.	CASSDRGEIYEQYF	TGTGCCAGCAGTGACAGGGGAGAGATCTACGAGCAGTACTTC
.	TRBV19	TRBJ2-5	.	CASRSSPQETQYF	TGTGCCAGTAGATCCTCGCCACAAGAGACCCAGTACTTC
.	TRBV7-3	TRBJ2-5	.	CASSVGETQYF	TGTGCCAGCTCCGTCGGAGAGACCCAGTACTTC
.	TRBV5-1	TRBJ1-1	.	CASSLRQPRDTEAFF	TGCGCCAGCAGCTTGCGGCAGCCCCGTGACACTGAAGCTTTCTTT
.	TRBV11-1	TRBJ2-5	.	CASSRLDETQYF	TGTGCCAGCAGTCGGCTCGACGAGACCCAGTACTTC
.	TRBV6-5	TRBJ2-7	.	CASRAASAYEQYF	TGTGCCAGCAGGGCGGCTAGTGCCTACGAGCAGTACTTC
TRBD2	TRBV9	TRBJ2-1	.	CASSVLAGVEYNEQFF	TGTGCCAGCAGCGTCCTAGCGGGAGTTGAGTACAATGAGCAGTTCTTC
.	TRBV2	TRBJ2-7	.	CASRGGGPFYEQYF	TGTGCCAGCAGGGGTGGGGGGCCCTTCTACGAGCAGTACTTC
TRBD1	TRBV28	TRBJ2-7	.	CASSLWQGVYEQYF	TGTGCCAGCAGTTTATGGCAGGGGGTGTACGAGCAGTACTTC
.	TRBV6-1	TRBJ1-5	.	CASSEEFRPQHF	TGTGCCAGCAGTGAAGAATTCAGGCCCCAGCATTTT
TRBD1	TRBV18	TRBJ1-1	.	CASSAGTDYTEAFF	TGTGCCAGCTCAGCGGGGACAGATTACACTGAAGCTTTCTTT
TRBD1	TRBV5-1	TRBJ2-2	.	CASSPRQGANTGELFF	TGCGCCAGCAGCCCCCGACAGGGGGCTAACACCGGGGAGCTGTTTTTT
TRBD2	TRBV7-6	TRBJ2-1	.	CASSLPPFRASGSDNEQFF	TGTGCCAGCAGCTTACCGCCCTTTAGGGCCAGCGGGAGCGACAATGAGCAGTTCTTC
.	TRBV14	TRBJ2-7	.	CASSLGIGPYEQYF	TGTGCCAGCAGCCTTGGAATAGGGCCCTACGAGCAGTACTTC
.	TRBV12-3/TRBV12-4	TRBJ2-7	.	CASSTGRAYEQYF	TGTGCCAGCAGTACGGGACGAGCCTACGAGCAGTACTTC
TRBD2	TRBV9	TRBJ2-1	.	CASSVTGLAGNEQFF	TGTGCCAGCAGCGTTACGGGACTAGCGGGAAATGAGCAGTTCTTC
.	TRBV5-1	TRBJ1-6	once	CASSIEGSPLHF	TGCGCCAGCAGTATTGAGGGATCACCCCTCCACTTT
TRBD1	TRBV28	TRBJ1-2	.	CASSLQGDSYTF	TGTGCCAGCAGCTTACAGGGGGATAGCTACACCTTC